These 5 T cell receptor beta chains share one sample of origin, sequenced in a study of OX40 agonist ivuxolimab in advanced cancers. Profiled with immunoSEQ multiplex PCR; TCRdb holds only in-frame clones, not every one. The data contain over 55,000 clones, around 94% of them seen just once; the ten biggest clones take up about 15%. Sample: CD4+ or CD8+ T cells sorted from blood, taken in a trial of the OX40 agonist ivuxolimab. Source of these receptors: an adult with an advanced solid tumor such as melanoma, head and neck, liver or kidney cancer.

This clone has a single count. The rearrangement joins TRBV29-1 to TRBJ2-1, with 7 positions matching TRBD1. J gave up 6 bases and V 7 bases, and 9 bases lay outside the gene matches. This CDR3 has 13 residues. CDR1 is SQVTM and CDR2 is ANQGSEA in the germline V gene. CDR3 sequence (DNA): TGCAGCGCGGTAGAGGGGGCGCCCAATGAGCAGTTCTTC. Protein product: CSAVEGAPNEQFF.

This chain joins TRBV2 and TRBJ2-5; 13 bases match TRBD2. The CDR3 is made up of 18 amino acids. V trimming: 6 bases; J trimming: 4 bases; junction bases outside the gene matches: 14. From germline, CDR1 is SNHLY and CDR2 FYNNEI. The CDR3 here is CASSHNPGLAGERETQYF. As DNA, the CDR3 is TGTGCCAGCAGCCACAATCCCGGACTAGCGGGAGAACGAGAGACCCAGTACTTC.

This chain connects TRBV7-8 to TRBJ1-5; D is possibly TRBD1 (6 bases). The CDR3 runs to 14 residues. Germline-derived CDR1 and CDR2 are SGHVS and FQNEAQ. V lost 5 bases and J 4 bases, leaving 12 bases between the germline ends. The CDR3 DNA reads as TGTGCCAGCAGCGCGGACAGTGAGAATCAGCCCCAGCATTTT. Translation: CASSADSENQPQHF.

Here the CDR3 DNA reads TGTGCCAGCAGTCCCCGTAGTAGCAGGGGTCGGGAGACCCAGTACTTC. It translates to CASSPRSSRGRETQYF. The chain joins TRBV27 to TRBJ2-5; D possibly corresponds to TRBD1 (6 bases). CDR1 is MNHEY, CDR2 SMNVEV, per germline (reference sequence). V was cut by 5 bases and J by 5 bases, with 21 bases left in between. This CDR3 contains 16 residues.

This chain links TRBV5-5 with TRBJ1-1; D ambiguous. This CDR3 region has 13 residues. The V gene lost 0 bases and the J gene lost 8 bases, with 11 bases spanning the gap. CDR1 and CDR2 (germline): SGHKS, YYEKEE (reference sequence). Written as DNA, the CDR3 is TGTGCCAGCAGCTTGGGCAACAGTCAGGAAGCTTTCTTT. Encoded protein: CASSLGNSQEAFF.